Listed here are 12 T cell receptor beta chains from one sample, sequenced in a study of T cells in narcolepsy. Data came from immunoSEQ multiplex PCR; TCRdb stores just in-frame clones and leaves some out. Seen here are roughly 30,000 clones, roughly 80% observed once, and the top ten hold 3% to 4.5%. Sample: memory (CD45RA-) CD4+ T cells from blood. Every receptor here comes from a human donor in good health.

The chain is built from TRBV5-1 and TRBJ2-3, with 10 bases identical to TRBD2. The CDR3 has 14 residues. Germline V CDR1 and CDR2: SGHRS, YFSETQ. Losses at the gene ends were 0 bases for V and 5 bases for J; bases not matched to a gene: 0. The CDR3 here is CASSLVAGGDTQYF. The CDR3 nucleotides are TGCGCCAGCAGCTTGGTAGCGGGAGGAGATACGCAGTATTTT.

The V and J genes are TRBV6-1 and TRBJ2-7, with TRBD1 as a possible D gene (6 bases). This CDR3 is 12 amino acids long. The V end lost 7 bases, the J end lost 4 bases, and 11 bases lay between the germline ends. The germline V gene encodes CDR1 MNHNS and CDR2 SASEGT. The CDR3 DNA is TGTGCCAGCAAAACAGGGAGTTACGAGCAGTACTTC. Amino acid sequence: CASKTGSYEQYF.

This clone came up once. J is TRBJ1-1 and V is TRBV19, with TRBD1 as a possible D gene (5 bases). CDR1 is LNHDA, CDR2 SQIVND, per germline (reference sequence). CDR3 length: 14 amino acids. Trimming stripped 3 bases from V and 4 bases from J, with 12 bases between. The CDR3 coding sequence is TGTGCCAGTAGTATCACCAGGGCGGGCACTGAAGCTTTCTTT. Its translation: CASSITRAGTEAFF.

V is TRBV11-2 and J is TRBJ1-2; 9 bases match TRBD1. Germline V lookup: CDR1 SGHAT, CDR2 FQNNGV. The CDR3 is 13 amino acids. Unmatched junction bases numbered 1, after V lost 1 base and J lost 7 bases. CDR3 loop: CASSLGDRAGYTF. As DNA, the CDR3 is TGTGCCAGCAGCTTAGGGGACAGGGCTGGCTACACCTTC. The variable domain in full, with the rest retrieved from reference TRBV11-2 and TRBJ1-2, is EAGVAQSPRYKIIEKRQSVAFWCNPISGHATLYWYQQILGQGPKLLIQFQNNGVVDDSQLPKDRFSAERLKGVDSTLKIQPAKLEDSAVYLCASSLGDRAGYTFGSGTRLTVV.

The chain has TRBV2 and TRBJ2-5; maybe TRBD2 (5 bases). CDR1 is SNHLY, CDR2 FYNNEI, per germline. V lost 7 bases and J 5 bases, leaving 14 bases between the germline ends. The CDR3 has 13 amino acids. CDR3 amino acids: CASMAGSWETQYF. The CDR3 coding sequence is TGTGCCAGCATGGCGGGCTCCTGGGAGACCCAGTACTTC.

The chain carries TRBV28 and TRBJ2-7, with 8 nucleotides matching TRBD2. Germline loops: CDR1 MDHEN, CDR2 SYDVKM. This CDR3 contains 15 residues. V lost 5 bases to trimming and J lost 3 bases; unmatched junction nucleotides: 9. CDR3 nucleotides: TGTGCCAGCAGTAAATATAGCGGGGCCAGCTACGAGCAGTACTTC. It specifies CASSKYSGASYEQYF.

CDR3 protein: CASSDGQGRDQPQHF. CDR3 sequence (DNA): TGTGCCAGCAGCGACGGACAGGGAAGAGATCAGCCCCAGCATTTT. The chain couples TRBV7-8 to TRBJ1-5; 8 bases are a match to TRBD1. Germline V CDR1 and CDR2: SGHVS, FQNEAQ. Losses at the gene ends were 5 bases for V and 5 bases for J; bases not matched to a gene: 8. The CDR3 length is 15 residues.

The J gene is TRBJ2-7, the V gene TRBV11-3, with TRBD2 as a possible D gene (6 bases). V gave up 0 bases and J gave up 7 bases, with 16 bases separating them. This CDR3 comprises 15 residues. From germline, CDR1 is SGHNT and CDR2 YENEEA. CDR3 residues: CASSLDLRGSGEQYF. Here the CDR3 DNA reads TGTGCCAGCAGCTTAGATTTAAGGGGCAGCGGGGAGCAGTACTTC.

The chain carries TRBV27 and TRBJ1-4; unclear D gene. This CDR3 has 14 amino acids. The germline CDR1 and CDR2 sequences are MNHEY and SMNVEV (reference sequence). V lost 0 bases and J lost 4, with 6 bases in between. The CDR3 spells CASSLSRLNEKLFF. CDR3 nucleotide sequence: TGTGCCAGCAGTTTATCGCGGCTTAATGAAAAACTGTTTTTT. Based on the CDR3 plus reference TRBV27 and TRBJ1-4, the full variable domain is EAQVTQNPRYLITVTGKKLTVTCSQNMNHEYMSWYRQDPGLGLRQIYYSMNVEVTDKGDVPEGYKVSRKEKRNFPLILESPSPNQTSLYFCASSLSRLNEKLFFGSGTQLSVL.

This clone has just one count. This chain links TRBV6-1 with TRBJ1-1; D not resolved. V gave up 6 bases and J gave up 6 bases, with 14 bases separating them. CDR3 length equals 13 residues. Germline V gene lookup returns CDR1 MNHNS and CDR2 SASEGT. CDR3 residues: CASRLEPGAEAFF. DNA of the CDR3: TGTGCCAGCAGACTAGAACCGGGCGCTGAAGCTTTCTTT.

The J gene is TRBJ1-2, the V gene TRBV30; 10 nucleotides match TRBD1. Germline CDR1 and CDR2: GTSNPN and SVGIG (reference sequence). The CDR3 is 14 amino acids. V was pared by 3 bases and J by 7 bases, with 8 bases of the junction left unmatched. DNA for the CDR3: TGTGCCTGGAGCCACCGGGACAGGGGTGTTGGCTACACCTTC. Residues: CAWSHRDRGVGYTF.

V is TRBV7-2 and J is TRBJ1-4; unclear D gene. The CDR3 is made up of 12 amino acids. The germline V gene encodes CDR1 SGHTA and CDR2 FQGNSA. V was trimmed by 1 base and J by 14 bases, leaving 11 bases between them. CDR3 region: CASSLGATGLFF. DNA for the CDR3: TGTGCCAGCAGCTTAGGAGCGACTGGGCTGTTTTTT.